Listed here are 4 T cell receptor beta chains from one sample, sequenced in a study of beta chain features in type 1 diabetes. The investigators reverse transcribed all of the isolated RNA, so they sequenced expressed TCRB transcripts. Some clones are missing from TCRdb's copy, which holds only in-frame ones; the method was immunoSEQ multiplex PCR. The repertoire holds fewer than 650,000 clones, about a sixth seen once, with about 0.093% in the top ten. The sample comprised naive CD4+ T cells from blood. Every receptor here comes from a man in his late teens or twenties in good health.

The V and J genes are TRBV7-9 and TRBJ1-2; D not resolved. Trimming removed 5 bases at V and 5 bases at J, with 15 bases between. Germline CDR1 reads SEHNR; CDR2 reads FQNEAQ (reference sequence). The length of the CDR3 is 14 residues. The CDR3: CASSAQLGRYGYTF. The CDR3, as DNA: TGTGCCAGCAGCGCCCAACTCGGCCGGTATGGCTACACCTTC.

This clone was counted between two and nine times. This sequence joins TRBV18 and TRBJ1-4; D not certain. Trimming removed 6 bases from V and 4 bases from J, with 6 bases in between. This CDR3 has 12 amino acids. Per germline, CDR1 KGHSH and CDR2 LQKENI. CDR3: CASSGSNEKLFF. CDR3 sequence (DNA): TGTGCCAGCTCTGGAAGTAATGAAAAACTGTTTTTT.

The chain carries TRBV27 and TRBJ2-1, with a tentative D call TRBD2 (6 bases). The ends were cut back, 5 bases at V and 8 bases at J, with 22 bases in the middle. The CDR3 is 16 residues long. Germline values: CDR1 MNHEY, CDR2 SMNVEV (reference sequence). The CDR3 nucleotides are TGTGCCAGCAGTATGCCAACGACTAGGGGAAGCGATGAGCAGTTCTTC. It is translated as CASSMPTTRGSDEQFF.

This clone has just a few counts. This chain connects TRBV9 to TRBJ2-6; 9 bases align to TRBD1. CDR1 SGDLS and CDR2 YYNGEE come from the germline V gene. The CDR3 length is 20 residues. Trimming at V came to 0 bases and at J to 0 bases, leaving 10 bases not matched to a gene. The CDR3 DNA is TGTGCCAGCAGCGTAGGGAGTGGGGGACAGGGAAACTCTGGGGCCAACGTCCTGACTTTC. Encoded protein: CASSVGSGGQGNSGANVLTF.